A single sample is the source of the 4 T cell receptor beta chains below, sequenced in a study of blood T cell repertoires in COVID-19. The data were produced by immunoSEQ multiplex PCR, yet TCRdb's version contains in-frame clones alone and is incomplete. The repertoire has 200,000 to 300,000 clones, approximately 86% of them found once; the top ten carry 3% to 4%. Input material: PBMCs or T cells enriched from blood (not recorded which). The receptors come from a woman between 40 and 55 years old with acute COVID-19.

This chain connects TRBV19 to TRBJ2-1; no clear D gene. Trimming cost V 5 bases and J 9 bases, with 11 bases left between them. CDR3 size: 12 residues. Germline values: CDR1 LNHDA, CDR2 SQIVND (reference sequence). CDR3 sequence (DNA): TGTGCCAGTAGTGTCGACATGGTTGAGCAGTTCTTC. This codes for CASSVDMVEQFF.

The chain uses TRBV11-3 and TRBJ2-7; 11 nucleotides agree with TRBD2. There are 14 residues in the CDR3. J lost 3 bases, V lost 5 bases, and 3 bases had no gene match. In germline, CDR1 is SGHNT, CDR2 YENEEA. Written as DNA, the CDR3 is TGTGCCAGCAGCCCCGGGACTAGCGGCTACGAGCAGTACTTC. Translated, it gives CASSPGTSGYEQYF. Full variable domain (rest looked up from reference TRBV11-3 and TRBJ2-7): EAGVVQSPRYKIIEKKQPVAFWCNPISGHNTLYWYLQNLGQGPELLIRYENEEAVDDSQLPKDRFSAERLKGVDSTLKIQPAELGDSAVYLCASSPGTSGYEQYFGPGTRLTVT.

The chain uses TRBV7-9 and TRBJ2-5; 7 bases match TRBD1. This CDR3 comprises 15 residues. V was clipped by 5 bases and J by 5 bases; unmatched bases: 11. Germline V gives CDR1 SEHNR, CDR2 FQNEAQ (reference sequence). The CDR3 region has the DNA TGTGCCAGCAGCACTTCGACAGGGATCCGGGAGACCCAGTACTTC. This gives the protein CASSTSTGIRETQYF.

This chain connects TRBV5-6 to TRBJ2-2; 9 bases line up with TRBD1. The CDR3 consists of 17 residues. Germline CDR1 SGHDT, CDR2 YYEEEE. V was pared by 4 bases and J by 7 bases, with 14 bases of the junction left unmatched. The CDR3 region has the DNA TGTGCCAGCAGCCCGAGCCTGGGGACAGGGTGGGACGGGGAGCTGTTTTTT. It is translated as CASSPSLGTGWDGELFF.